These T cell receptor beta chains were read from a single sample in a study of T-cell reconstitution after alpha-beta-depleted transplantation in children. In TCRdb, the PCR reads were re-called with MiXCR into one record per CDR3 protein. This table has about 260,000 distinct CDR3 sequences, less than 9% appearing once. The material sequenced was PBMCs, mostly from graft donor cells, taken 180 days after TCRalphabeta/CD19-depleted stem cell transplant. The source of these receptors is a male patient between 5 and 17 years old who had a stem cell transplant for acute lymphoblastic leukemia, so the T cells may come from the graft donor. Both conserved end residues are trimmed from each CDR3. D genes are given only for firm matches. Clone size is stated in some rows and not others, as once, few, many or a class when expanded.

many	TRBV7-9	NA	TRBJ2-3	ASRSRRAGSTDTQY
many	TRBV28	NA	TRBJ1-5	ASRALIARGNQPQH
NA	TRBV7-7	TRBD1	TRBJ2-5	ASSLRTPGQGRETQY
many	TRBV20-1	NA	TRBJ2-1	SARDPWGSYNEQF
many	TRBV20-1	TRBD2	TRBJ2-3	SASSPQGLAGVTDTQY
many	TRBV20-1	TRBD1	TRBJ2-1	SARETGAYNEQF
many	TRBV20-1	NA	TRBJ2-3	SLPTINTQY
many	TRBV27	TRBD2	TRBJ2-2	ASSFLAGRTGELF
many	TRBV7-9	NA	TRBJ1-4	ASSPPRFNEKLF
many	TRBV7-2	NA	TRBJ1-2	ASSLVDSRQGYT
many	TRBV5-4	TRBD1	TRBJ1-1	ASSLGTGQSFLILNTGAF
NA	TRBV20-1	NA	TRBJ2-7	SARPADPPTTAEPYEQY
few	TRBV19	NA	TRBJ2-1	ASSMTVYGGEQF
few	TRBV3-1	NA	TRBJ2-1	ASSQGGGRGEQF
many	TRBV7-3	NA	TRBJ2-3	ASSLKGYEY
many	TRBV9	NA	TRBJ2-3	ASSVERSGGGTDTQY
many	TRBV18	TRBD2	TRBJ2-1	ASSPRSLAGGSEQF
few	TRBV27	NA	TRBJ2-7	ATSRGRQHPYEQY
many	TRBV11-2	TRBD1	TRBJ2-1	ASTGLRDRGYNEQF
many	TRBV28	NA	TRBJ2-4	ASSSPQGNKNIQY
many	TRBV6-2/TRBV6-3	NA	TRBJ2-7	ASSQPQFRDEQY
many	TRBV5-1	TRBD2	TRBJ2-3	ASRLAGGRSDTQY
many	TRBV7-8	NA	TRBJ1-1	ASSLAQGAGAF
many	TRBV28	NA	TRBJ1-6	ASSSELTTYNSPLH
many	TRBV15	TRBD2	TRBJ2-2	ATSRDRRGGLAGGVGELF
many	TRBV29-1	NA	TRBJ1-5	SARDGSNQPQH
many	TRBV12-3/TRBV12-4	NA	TRBJ2-1	ASSPTGPPGNEQF
many	TRBV5-1	TRBD2	TRBJ2-7	ASSPSGTRYEQY
many	TRBV20-1	NA	TRBJ2-2	SASGLRNTGELF
many	TRBV20-1	TRBD1	TRBJ2-1	SASSTGVSYNEQF
many	TRBV6-5	NA	TRBJ1-6	ASSYSSPGGSYNSPLH
many	TRBV20-1	TRBD2	TRBJ2-7	SARDLGLAGLSSYEQY